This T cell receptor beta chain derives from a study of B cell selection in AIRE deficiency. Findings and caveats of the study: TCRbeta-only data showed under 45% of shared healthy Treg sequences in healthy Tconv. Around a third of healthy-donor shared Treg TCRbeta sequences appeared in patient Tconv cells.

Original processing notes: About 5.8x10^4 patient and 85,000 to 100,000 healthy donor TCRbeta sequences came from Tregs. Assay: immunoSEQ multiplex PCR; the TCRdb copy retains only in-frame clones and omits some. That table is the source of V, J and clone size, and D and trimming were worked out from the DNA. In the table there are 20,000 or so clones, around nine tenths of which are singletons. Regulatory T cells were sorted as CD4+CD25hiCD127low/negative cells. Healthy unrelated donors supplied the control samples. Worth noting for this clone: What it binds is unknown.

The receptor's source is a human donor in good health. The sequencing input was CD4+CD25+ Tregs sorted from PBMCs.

The CDR3 DNA sequence: TGTGCCTGGAGTTCAGGATCTGGAAACACCATATATTTT. It yields the protein CAWSSGSGNTIYF. The chain joins TRBV30 to TRBJ1-3, with unresolved D. V was trimmed by 2 bases and J by 1 base, leaving 6 bases between them. In germline, CDR1 is GTSNPN, CDR2 SVGIG (reference sequence). The CDR3 contains 13 residues.